Detailed here is one TCR beta chain. Its antigen is unknown. Per germline, CDR1 MDHEN and CDR2 SYDVKM. Trimming took off 5 bases at V and 7 bases at J, with 12 bases between the two ends. This CDR3 spans 13 amino acids. This record belongs to a study of T cell responses to AZD1222 COVID-19 vaccine. The study's findings and limits: The donor cohort was predominantly white British with a female majority, and clonal diversity may have been underestimated. Just a handful of people given AZD1222 tested seropositive at baseline.

Measured with immunoSEQ multiplex PCR; TCRdb has only the in-frame clones, and not every one. Among around 140,000 clones listed, 90% to 95% were seen once. This TCR derives from an adult in good health. This sequence joins TRBV28 and TRBJ1-5; the D is unclear. The sequenced sample was peripheral blood, obtained on day 0 of AZD1222 vaccination. The CDR3 loop reads CASSRGFFQPQHF. Written as DNA, the CDR3 is TGTGCCAGCAGTCGAGGGTTCTTCCAGCCCCAGCATTTT. Supplemented by reference TRBV28 and TRBJ1-5, the full variable domain reads DVKVTQSSRYLVKRTGEKVFLECVQDMDHENMFWYRQDPGLGLRLIYFSYDVKMKEKGDIPEGYSVSREKKERFSLILESASTNQTSMYLCASSRGFFQPQHFGDGTRLSIL.